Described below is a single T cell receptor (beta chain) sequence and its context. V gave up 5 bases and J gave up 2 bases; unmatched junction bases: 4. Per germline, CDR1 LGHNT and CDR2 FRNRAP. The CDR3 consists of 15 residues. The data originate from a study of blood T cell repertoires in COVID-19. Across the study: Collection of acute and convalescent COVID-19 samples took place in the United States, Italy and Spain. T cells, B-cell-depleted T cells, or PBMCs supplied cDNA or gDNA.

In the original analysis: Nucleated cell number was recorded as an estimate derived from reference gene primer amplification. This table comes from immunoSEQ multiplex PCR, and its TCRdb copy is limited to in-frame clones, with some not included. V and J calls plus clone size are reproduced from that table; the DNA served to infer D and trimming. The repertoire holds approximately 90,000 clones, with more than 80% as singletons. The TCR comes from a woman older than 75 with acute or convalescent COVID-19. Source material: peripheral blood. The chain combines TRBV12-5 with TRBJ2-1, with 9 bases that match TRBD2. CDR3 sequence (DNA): TGTGCTAGTGGTGCCTTAGCGGGGGCCTACAATGAGCAGTTCTTC. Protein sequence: CASGALAGAYNEQFF.